The source of this TCR beta chain is a study of cytomegalovirus exposure and HLA in healthy donors. Germline V gene sequence: CDR1 SSHAT, CDR2 FNYEAQ (reference sequence). V gave up 9 bases and J gave up 3 bases; unmatched junction bases: 8. This CDR3 is built from 14 residues. In the case of this clone: Its antigen is undetermined.

Study outcomes and limitations: Versus the roughly 640-donor mean, an Asian-associated ancestry cluster reportedly showed fewer N-insertions in a later analysis. Further analysis, carried out later, found HLA-associated TCR beta chains more clonally expanded than equally common other chains.

Primers: 60 Vbeta forward and 13 Jbeta reverse. The method was immunoSEQ multiplex PCR; TCRdb's version includes in-frame clones alone and lacks a portion of them. The sample carries roughly 90,000 clones, 80% to 90% recorded once. Sequenced sample: PBMCs. The TCR originated in a man younger than 40 in good health and CMV-seropositive. The gene calls are TRBV7-7 and TRBJ2-1; 7 bases match TRBD2. The CDR3 region is CASSLAENYNEQFF. As DNA, the CDR3 is TGTGCCAGTTCGCTAGCGGAAAACTACAATGAGCAGTTCTTC.